These 14 T cell receptor beta chains share one sample of origin, sequenced in a study of post-analysis software for immune sequencing data. Study-wide results and caveats: TRBV5-6, TRBV5-1 and TRBV20-1 were among five TRBV segments more frequent in patients than controls.

The antigens these receptors bind are not known. Unique molecular identifiers were carried by the TCR beta cDNA libraries. TCRdb recomputed calls from the PCR reads with MiXCR, one row per CDR3 protein. Altogether 700,000 to 800,000 distinct CDR3 sequences are present, just under 30% being singletons, with the ten largest covering around 0.56%. The sample was blood. The source is a girl aged 10-17 years with multiple sclerosis.

V is TRBV12-3 or TRBV12-4 and J is TRBJ2-4; 7 bases align to TRBD2. The last part of the DNA fits TRBJ2-5 better; the J call may be wrong. The CDR3 sequence is 14 residues long. For the CDR3, the DNA is TGTGCCAGCAGTAAGGGCGGGAGTTCAGAGACCCAGTACTTC. It codes for CASSKGGSSETQYF.

J is TRBJ1-4 and V is TRBV29-1; no reliable D call. V lost 7 bases and J 6 bases, leaving 15 bases between the germline ends. Germline V gene sequence: CDR1 SQVTM, CDR2 ANQGSEA. The CDR3 is 13 residues long. The DNA for the CDR3 is TGCAGCGCCTTCCGACAAGTGGATGAAAAACTGTTTTTT. As protein: CSAFRQVDEKLFF.

A word on this clonotype: A junction boundary mismatches the germline segment, possibly from a read error. The chain joins TRBV3-1 to TRBJ2-3; 8 bases line up with TRBD2. Germline V gene data show CDR1 as LGHDT and CDR2 as YNNKEL (reference sequence). The CDR3 consists of 14 residues. The CDR3 nucleotides are TGTGCCAGCAGACAAGCGGGGGAGGCAGATACGCAGTATTTT. Its protein is CASRQAGEADTQYF.

This clonotype was detected a few times. The CDR3 nucleotides read TGTGCCAGCAGCTTTAGGTCTAGCGGGAGCCCCTACGAGCAGTACTTC. It specifies CASSFRSSGSPYEQYF. The chain recombines TRBV27 with TRBJ2-7; 10 bases fit TRBD2. Germline trimming cut 6 bases from V and 2 bases from J; bases unmatched to any gene: 10. The CDR3 consists of 16 residues. Per the germline V gene, CDR1 is MNHEY and CDR2 is SMNVEV (reference sequence).

The chain couples TRBV20-1 to TRBJ2-7; 9 bases match TRBD1. Trimming removed 5 bases from V and 3 bases from J; junction bases left unmatched: 5. The CDR3 loop spans 13 amino acids. CDR1 DFQATT and CDR2 SNEGSKA come from the germline V gene (reference sequence). The CDR3 DNA sequence: TGCAGTGCTCCCCGGACAGGGGACTACGAGCAGTACTTC. Amino acids: CSAPRTGDYEQYF.

The V call is TRBV14, the J call TRBJ2-1, with 10 bases identical to TRBD2. The germline CDR1 and CDR2 sequences are SGHDN and FVKESK. The V segment lost 1 base and the J segment 2 bases; nucleotides outside the gene matches: 5. This CDR3 region has 17 residues. The CDR3 reads CASSQGLAGPTYNEQFF. The CDR3 nucleotides are TGTGCCAGCAGCCAAGGACTAGCGGGCCCCACCTACAATGAGCAGTTCTTC. Full variable domain (rest looked up from reference TRBV14 and TRBJ2-1): EAGVTQFPSHSVIEKGQTVTLRCDPISGHDNLYWYRRVMGKEIKFLLHFVKESKQDESGMPNNRFLAERTGGTYSTLKVQPAELEDSGVYFCASSQGLAGPTYNEQFFGPGTRLTVL.

J is TRBJ2-1 and V is TRBV20-1; TRBD2 might be the D (5 bases). Germline CDR1 and CDR2: DFQATT and SNEGSKA (reference sequence). The length of the CDR3 is 16 residues. The ends were cut back, 1 base at V and 7 bases at J, with 20 bases in the middle. CDR3 coding DNA: TGCAGTGCTAGAGGGTGGGCTCCGGGAAGGCCGAATGAGCAGTTCTTC. Translating gives CSARGWAPGRPNEQFF.

This chain connects TRBV7-9 to TRBJ1-4; no clear D. V gave up 6 bases and J gave up 6 bases, with 14 bases separating them. The CDR3 runs 14 residues. Germline-derived CDR1 and CDR2 are SEHNR and FQNEAQ (reference sequence). DNA of the CDR3: TGTGCCAGCAGGCGGTCCCCGGCAGATGAAAAACTGTTTTTT. This encodes CASRRSPADEKLFF. The whole variable domain, filled in from reference TRBV7-9 and TRBJ1-4, reads DTGVSQNPRHKITKRGQNVTFRCDPISEHNRLYWYRQTLGQGPEFLTYFQNEAQLEKSRLLSDRFSAERPKGSFSTLEIQRTEQGDSAMYLCASRRSPADEKLFFGSGTQLSVL.

This clonotype occurred a few times. The chain joins TRBV4-1 to TRBJ1-4; unclear D gene. CDR1 and CDR2 from the germline V gene are MGHRA and YSYEKL. Trimming stripped 3 bases from V and 6 bases from J, with 5 bases between. The CDR3 has 12 residues. DNA for the CDR3: TGCGCCAGCAGCCAGTCTTATGAAAAACTGTTTTTT. As protein: CASSQSYEKLFF.

Regarding this clonotype: This may arise from a read error, as a much more abundant clone is one base away. This chain links TRBV4-1 with TRBJ2-4, with 12 bases aligning to TRBD2. TRBJ2-7 explains the end of the DNA better; the J call may be wrong. Per the germline V gene, CDR1 is MGHRA and CDR2 is YSYEKL. The CDR3 runs 17 residues. The DNA of the CDR3 is TGCGCCAGCAGCCAAAGACTAGCGGGAGAGCCCTCATACGAGCAGTACTTC. Its protein is CASSQRLAGEPSYEQYF.

This clonotype has a handful of counts. The V gene is TRBV29-1, the J gene TRBJ2-5; 8 bases align to TRBD2. Germline V gene lookup returns CDR1 SQVTM and CDR2 ANQGSEA. The J segment lost 9 bases and the V segment lost 3 bases, leaving 6 bases of the junction unmatched. The CDR3 totals 12 residues. The DNA for the CDR3 is TGCAGCGTTGAGAGCGGGAGTTGGGCCCAGTACTTC. Translation: CSVESGSWAQYF.

The CDR3 region is CASSAQGAHPGELFF. The DNA for the CDR3 is TGTGCCAGCAGTGCCCAGGGGGCGCATCCCGGGGAGCTGTTTTTT. The chain recombines TRBV6-1 with TRBJ2-2; 8 bases map to TRBD1. Germline loops: CDR1 MNHNS, CDR2 SASEGT. The ends lost 4 bases at V and 6 bases at J; junction bases unmatched: 7. This CDR3 contains 15 residues.

This clonotype was observed at least ten times. This chain joins TRBV7-9 and TRBJ2-7; 11 positions agree with TRBD2. Trimming cost V 4 bases and J 1 base; bases outside gene matches: 3. This CDR3 has 15 residues. Germline V gene sequence: CDR1 SEHNR, CDR2 FQNEAQ (reference sequence). The CDR3 DNA follows: TGTGCCAGCAGCTCTCTAGCGGGAGGATCCTACGAGCAGTACTTC. Protein product: CASSSLAGGSYEQYF.

Comment on this clonotype: Relative to the germline gene, one junction end is altered; a read error may explain this. This chain uses TRBV3-1 with TRBJ2-3; 13 nucleotides match TRBD2. This CDR3 has 17 amino acids. Germline V CDR1 and CDR2: LGHDT, YNNKEL (reference sequence). CDR3 in amino acids: CACSRRGTSGILDTQYF. The DNA of the CDR3 is TGTGCCTGCAGCCGGCGGGGGACTAGCGGGATACTAGATACGCAGTATTTT.